Below are 32 T cell receptor beta chains sequenced from a single sample in a study of radiotherapy plus CTLA-4 blockade in lung cancer. Repertoires were generated with immunoSEQ multiplex PCR, while TCRdb's copy carries only in-frame clones and drops some. The table records approximately 50,000 clones, about 86% of them present only once. The material sequenced was peripheral blood, taken from a patient treated with radiotherapy plus ipilimumab. These receptors came from a human donor with non-small cell lung cancer that progressed on radiotherapy plus ipilimumab. Some clones in this sample may be carry-over from other donors' samples.

With respect to this clone: This specimen includes other DNA sequences encoding the same CDR3. The chain links TRBV19 to TRBJ1-1; 7 bases line up with TRBD1. This CDR3 is 16 amino acids long. V lost 2 bases, J lost 4 bases, and 10 bases stayed unmatched. Germline lookup yields CDR1 LNHDA and CDR2 SQIVND (reference sequence). CDR3 sequence (DNA): TGTGCCAGTAGTATAAAGGGGGCGGGGGGCGGCACTGAAGCTTTCTTT. It translates to CASSIKGAGGGTEAFF. The complete variable domain, with remaining parts taken from reference TRBV19 and TRBJ1-1, reads DGGITQSPKYLFRKEGQNVTLSCEQNLNHDAMYWYRQDPGQGLRLIYYSQIVNDFQKGDIAEGYSVSREKKESFPLTVTSAQKNPTAFYLCASSIKGAGGGTEAFFGQGTRLTVV.

The chain's CDR3 is CATSREGQGVLGEQYF. CDR3 in DNA: TGTGCCACCAGCAGAGAGGGACAGGGGGTTTTAGGCGAGCAGTACTTC. The gene calls are TRBV15 and TRBJ2-7; 11 bases fit TRBD1. The germline CDR1 and CDR2 sequences are LNHNV and YYDKDF (reference sequence). Germline trimming cut 0 bases from V and 6 bases from J; bases unmatched to any gene: 7. There are 16 residues in the CDR3.

The chain recombines TRBV27 with TRBJ1-6, with D uncertain. The CDR3 has 15 amino acids. From germline, CDR1 is MNHEY and CDR2 SMNVEV (reference sequence). V was shortened by 1 base and J by 5 bases, with 9 bases between the two germline ends. In DNA, the CDR3 is TGTGCCAGCAGTTTATTCCCGGGTAATAATTCACCCCTCCACTTT. Translation gives CASSLFPGNNSPLHF.

This chain uses TRBV5-1 with TRBJ1-3; no clear D. Germline V gene data show CDR1 as SGHRS and CDR2 as YFSETQ. This CDR3 region has 17 residues. Deletions cut 2 bases from V and 0 bases from J, with 15 bases between. CDR3: CASSLNGLFVSGNTIYF. CDR3 sequence (DNA): TGCGCCAGCAGCTTAAACGGACTCTTTGTCTCTGGAAACACCATATATTTT.

The chain couples TRBV7-9 to TRBJ1-3; D is ambiguous. CDR1 is SEHNR and CDR2 is FQNEAQ in the germline V gene (reference sequence). This CDR3 is built from 15 residues. V lost 1 base and J 0 bases, leaving 7 bases between the germline ends. The CDR3: CASSLVQISGNTIYF. In nucleotides, the CDR3 is TGTGCCAGCAGCTTAGTGCAGATCTCTGGAAACACCATATATTTT.

The V gene is TRBV6-1, the J gene TRBJ2-6; D is perhaps TRBD2 (5 bases). This CDR3 is 15 amino acids long. Germline V gives CDR1 MNHNS, CDR2 SASEGT. Trimming cost V 1 base and J 10 bases, with 14 bases left between them. The CDR3 DNA reads as TGTGCCAGCAGTGAAGATGGTGGACTTCGGAACGTCCTGACTTTC. This translates into CASSEDGGLRNVLTF.

This clone was picked up a small number of times. V is TRBV10-2 and J is TRBJ1-1; possible D gene TRBD1, 5 bases. The CDR3 is 10 amino acids. The germline CDR1 and CDR2 sequences are WSHSY and SAAADI. V was shortened by 6 bases and J by 7 bases, with 6 bases between the two germline ends. CDR3 amino acids: CASRGVEAFF. In DNA form, the CDR3 reads TGCGCCAGCAGAGGGGTTGAAGCTTTCTTT.

This chain connects TRBV19 to TRBJ2-7, with 9 bases aligning to TRBD2. The CDR3 sequence is 16 residues long. CDR1 is LNHDA and CDR2 is SQIVND in the germline V gene (reference sequence). With 0 bases clipped from V and 4 bases from J, the junction kept 7 bases outside the gene matches. CDR3 residues: CASSIDSGGTPYEQYF. CDR3 DNA: TGTGCCAGTAGTATAGACAGCGGGGGGACCCCGTACGAGCAGTACTTC.

This clone showed up just once. This chain links TRBV7-9 with TRBJ2-7, with 8 bases matching TRBD1. The trim removed 4 bases at V and 1 base at J, leaving 3 bases unmatched. Germline assignment: CDR1 SEHNR and CDR2 FQNEAQ (reference sequence). This CDR3 comprises 14 residues. The CDR3 region has the DNA TGTGCCAGCAGCTGGGGACAGGCGTCCTACGAGCAGTACTTC. Its translation is CASSWGQASYEQYF.

The chain has TRBV10-3 and TRBJ2-2; TRBD2 agrees at 13 bases. This CDR3 is built from 15 residues. Unmatched junction bases numbered 2, after V lost 4 bases and J lost 6 bases. The germline CDR1 and CDR2 sequences are ENHRY and SYGVKD. The CDR3 is CAISAGLAGAGELFF. The CDR3 DNA follows: TGTGCCATCAGTGCCGGACTAGCGGGAGCCGGGGAGCTGTTTTTT.

This chain joins TRBV10-3 and TRBJ2-5, with D unresolved. The germline gives CDR1 ENHRY, CDR2 SYGVKD. The CDR3 totals 13 residues. The V gene lost 3 bases and the J gene lost 5 bases, with 10 bases spanning the gap. The CDR3 coding sequence is TGTGCCATCAGTGATCCTACCAGGGAGACCCAGTACTTC. It is translated as CAISDPTRETQYF.

The chain is built from TRBV29-1 and TRBJ2-6; a possible D gene is TRBD1 (5 bases). V lost 7 bases to trimming and J lost 1 base, with 14 bases between them. The CDR3 has 15 residues. Germline CDR1 is SQVTM and CDR2 is ANQGSEA. The chain's CDR3 is CSANDSPSGANVLTF. The CDR3 nucleotides are TGCAGCGCCAACGACAGTCCATCTGGGGCCAACGTCCTGACTTTC.

The chain uses TRBV18 and TRBJ1-2, with TRBD1 identical over 9 bases. This CDR3 comprises 16 residues. Germline V gene sequence: CDR1 KGHSH, CDR2 LQKENI. The ends lost 5 bases at V and 0 bases at J; junction bases unmatched: 7. The CDR3 DNA reads as TGTGCCAGCTCATCAAGCCGGGACAGGGCTAACTATGGCTACACCTTC. It is translated as CASSSSRDRANYGYTF.

In this sample, this clone turned up once. The chain links TRBV6-5 to TRBJ2-1, with TRBD2 matching 10 bases. Germline CDR1 reads MNHEY; CDR2 reads SVGAGI. V shed 2 bases, J shed 10 bases, and the junction held 8 bases outside the gene matches. The length of the CDR3 is 15 residues. DNA for the CDR3: TGTGCCAGCAGTTACATCAGCGGGGGGGCCGGGGAGCAGTTCTTC. Translated: CASSYISGGAGEQFF.

The CDR3 spells CASAIRGVEPYGYTF. In nucleotides, the CDR3 is TGTGCCAGCGCTATCAGGGGTGTTGAACCCTATGGCTACACCTTC. J is TRBJ1-2 and V is TRBV19; perhaps TRBD1 as D (6 bases). The CDR3 contains 15 residues. Trimming stripped 9 bases from V and 4 bases from J, with 21 bases between. Per the germline V gene, CDR1 is LNHDA and CDR2 is SQIVND (reference sequence).

V is TRBV6-6 and J is TRBJ1-4, with 7 bases matching TRBD1. CDR3 length equals 12 residues. The V gene end was trimmed by 7 bases and the J gene end by 6 bases; junction bases not matched to a gene: 2. Looked up from germline, CDR1 is MNHNY and CDR2 is SVGAGI (reference sequence). The CDR3 sequence: CASNRGDEKLFF. The CDR3 DNA reads TGTGCCAGCAACAGGGGCGATGAAAAACTGTTTTTT.

V and J are TRBV4-1 and TRBJ2-7; D uncertain. The CDR3 is 15 residues long. Per germline, CDR1 MGHRA and CDR2 YSYEKL. Trimming took 1 base from V and 0 from J, leaving 10 bases between them. The CDR3 sequence: CASSQVSPSSYEQYF. The CDR3 DNA reads TGCGCCAGCAGCCAAGTATCGCCGAGCTCCTACGAGCAGTACTTC.

The chain joins TRBV9 to TRBJ2-7, with 11 bases aligning to TRBD1. CDR3 length: 17 amino acids. Germline V gene lookup returns CDR1 SGDLS and CDR2 YYNGEE. Trimming took 2 bases from V and 1 from J; bases not matched to a gene: 8. CDR3 loop: CASSVGTGGLSSYEQYF. The CDR3, as DNA: TGTGCCAGCAGCGTGGGGACAGGGGGTCTTTCGTCCTACGAGCAGTACTTC.

The chain joins TRBV5-1 to TRBJ2-2, with 9 bases that match TRBD1. The germline V gene encodes CDR1 SGHRS and CDR2 YFSETQ. The CDR3 totals 14 residues. With V trimmed by 4 bases and J by 8 bases, 6 bases remained unmatched. The CDR3 protein is CASSARQGEGELFF. Written as DNA, the CDR3 is TGCGCCAGCAGCGCCCGACAGGGGGAGGGGGAGCTGTTTTTT.

This chain joins TRBV7-3 and TRBJ1-2; unclear D gene. Germline lookup yields CDR1 SGHTA and CDR2 FQGTGA. The CDR3 covers 15 residues. V dropped 8 bases and J dropped 7 bases, with 23 bases sitting between them. The CDR3 protein is CASAPGGEGASGYTF. The CDR3 DNA reads TGTGCCAGCGCCCCCGGCGGGGAAGGCGCCAGTGGCTACACCTTC.

As for this clone: The junction does not match germline at one end; this may be a read error. In the same sample, other DNA sequences code for this CDR3. The genes are TRBV5-4 and TRBJ2-7; maybe TRBD1 (5 bases). The germline CDR1 and CDR2 sequences are SGHNT and YYREEE (reference sequence). This CDR3 is built from 14 residues. In DNA, the CDR3 is TGCGCCAGCAGCCAAGTTCAGGGTACCTACGAGCAGTACTTC. Translating it yields CASSQVQGTYEQYF.

The chain carries TRBV27 and TRBJ2-5; 12 positions agree with TRBD2. CDR1 and CDR2 (germline): MNHEY, SMNVEV (reference sequence). The V gene end was trimmed by 3 bases and the J gene end by 5 bases; junction bases not matched to a gene: 7. The CDR3 is 16 amino acids. The CDR3 here is CASSFASGRAGETQYF. CDR3 coding DNA: TGTGCCAGCAGTTTCGCTAGCGGGAGGGCCGGGGAGACCCAGTACTTC.

This clone is a singleton in its sample. A junction boundary mismatches the germline segment, possibly from a read error. The genes are TRBV5-1 and TRBJ1-3, with TRBD1 identical over 11 bases. Germline values: CDR1 SGHRS, CDR2 YFSETQ. The CDR3 covers 16 residues. CDR3 in DNA: TGCGCCAGCAGCTCAAGGACAGGGGGCCCTGGGAACACCATATATTTT. Its translation: CASSSRTGGPGNTIYF.

This chain uses TRBV6-1 with TRBJ1-2, with D unclear. Per germline, CDR1 MNHNS and CDR2 SASEGT. There are 14 residues in the CDR3. Trimming left V 9 bases short and J 4 bases short, with 18 bases between. CDR3 residues: CASKSEAIIYGYTF. Here the CDR3 DNA reads TGTGCCAGTAAGTCAGAGGCCATTATCTATGGCTACACCTTC.

V usage is TRBV29-1 and J usage is TRBJ2-7; 7 positions agree with TRBD1. This CDR3 is built from 13 residues. Trimming cost V 4 bases and J 0 bases; bases outside gene matches: 3. Germline values: CDR1 SQVTM, CDR2 ANQGSEA. The CDR3 DNA is TGCAGCGTTGCGGGACAGAGCTCCTACGAGCAGTACTTC. Its translation is CSVAGQSSYEQYF.

The chain recombines TRBV18 with TRBJ2-2; 7 bases align to TRBD1. The CDR3 consists of 16 residues. Germline values: CDR1 KGHSH, CDR2 LQKENI. Trimming at V came to 5 bases and at J to 0 bases, leaving 6 bases not matched to a gene. DNA for the CDR3: TGTGCCAGCTCATGGGGACAGTTCGCGAACACCGGGGAGCTGTTTTTT. Amino acids: CASSWGQFANTGELFF.

The sample holds one count of this clone. The rearrangement links TRBV20-1 to TRBJ2-7, with 8 positions matching TRBD1. The CDR3 spans 11 residues. Germline V gene data show CDR1 as DFQATT and CDR2 as SNEGSKA (reference sequence). The V gene end was trimmed by 5 bases and the J gene end by 3 bases; junction bases not matched to a gene: 0. DNA of the CDR3: TGCAGTGCTGGACAGGGCTACGAGCAGTACTTC. This codes for CSAGQGYEQYF.

This chain uses TRBV19 with TRBJ1-1; 9 nucleotides agree with TRBD1. Trimming cost V 6 bases and J 0 bases; bases outside gene matches: 8. The germline CDR1 and CDR2 sequences are LNHDA and SQIVND (reference sequence). The CDR3 length is 16 residues. CDR3 coding DNA: TGTGCCAGTAGGACCGGGACAGGGAGCATGAACACTGAAGCTTTCTTT. Protein product: CASRTGTGSMNTEAFF. Combining the CDR3 with reference TRBV19 and TRBJ1-1 gives the whole variable domain DGGITQSPKYLFRKEGQNVTLSCEQNLNHDAMYWYRQDPGQGLRLIYYSQIVNDFQKGDIAEGYSVSREKKESFPLTVTSAQKNPTAFYLCASRTGTGSMNTEAFFGQGTRLTVV.

In its sample, this clone was seen once. DNA of the CDR3: TGTGCCAGCAGCCGAACTAGACTAATTGATACGCAGTATTTT. Amino acid sequence: CASSRTRLIDTQYF. This chain uses TRBV7-8 with TRBJ2-3; D perhaps matches TRBD2 (5 bases). The germline V gene encodes CDR1 SGHVS and CDR2 FQNEAQ. The CDR3 extends over 14 amino acids. V gave up 5 bases and J gave up 6 bases, with 15 bases separating them.

About this clone: At one boundary the junction diverges from the germline segment, which might be a read error. This chain links TRBV27 with TRBJ2-4; possible D gene TRBD2, 5 bases. The CDR3 consists of 15 residues. Germline V CDR1 and CDR2: MNHEY, SMNVEV (reference sequence). This chain's CDR3 is CASSLSGDQKNIQYF. The CDR3 DNA reads TGTGCCAGCAGTCTATCCGGGGATCAAAAAAACATTCAGTACTTC.

The rearrangement uses TRBV7-2 and TRBJ2-7, with D possibly matching TRBD2 (5 bases). Trimming removed 2 bases at V and 0 bases at J, with 11 bases between. This CDR3 is 15 amino acids long. Germline V CDR1 and CDR2: SGHTA, FQGNSA. In DNA form, the CDR3 reads TGTGCCAGCAGCTTACGAGGGTCCGACTCCTACGAGCAGTACTTC. Protein: CASSLRGSDSYEQYF.

CDR3 sequence: CSVGFDRDFSSEQFF. CDR3 nucleotides: TGCAGCGTCGGTTTTGACAGGGACTTTTCAAGTGAGCAGTTCTTC. The V call is TRBV29-1, the J call TRBJ2-1; maybe TRBD1 (7 bases). V lost 6 bases and J 9 bases, leaving 24 bases between the germline ends. This CDR3 is 15 amino acids long. CDR1 SQVTM and CDR2 ANQGSEA come from the germline V gene.